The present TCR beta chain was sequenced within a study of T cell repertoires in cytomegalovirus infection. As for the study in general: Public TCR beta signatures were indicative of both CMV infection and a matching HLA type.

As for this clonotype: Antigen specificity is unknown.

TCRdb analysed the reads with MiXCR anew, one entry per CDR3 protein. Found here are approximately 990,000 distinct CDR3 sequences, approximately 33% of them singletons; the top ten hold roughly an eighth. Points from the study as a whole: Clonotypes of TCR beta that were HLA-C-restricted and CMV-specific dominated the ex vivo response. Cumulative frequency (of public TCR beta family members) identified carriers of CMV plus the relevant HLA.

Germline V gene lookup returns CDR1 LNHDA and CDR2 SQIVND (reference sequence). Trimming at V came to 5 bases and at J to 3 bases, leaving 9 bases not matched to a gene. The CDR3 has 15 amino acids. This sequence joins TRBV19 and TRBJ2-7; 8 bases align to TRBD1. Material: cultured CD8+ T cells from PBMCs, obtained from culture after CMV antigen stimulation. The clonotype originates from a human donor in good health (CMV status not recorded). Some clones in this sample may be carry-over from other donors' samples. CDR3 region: CASSGLRQGFYEQYF. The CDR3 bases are TGTGCCAGTAGTGGACTGAGACAGGGGTTCTACGAGCAGTACTTC.